This TCR beta chain was captured by sequencing in a study of T cells in women clearing cervical HPV infection. In the study overall: Case blood drawn at lesion detection; control blood after infection cleared.

The CDR3 runs to 14 residues. V lost 4 bases to trimming and J lost 2 bases; unmatched junction nucleotides: 6. Per the germline V gene, CDR1 is DFQATT and CDR2 is SNEGSKA (reference sequence). Produced via immunoSEQ multiplex PCR; TCRdb's table is partial and in-frame only. The sample has about 27,000 clones. Overall study results and limits: TRBV6-7 relative abundance averaged roughly 0.1% in cases and under 0.2% in controls.

Regarding this clone: No antigen is known for it. The read terminates 3 residues ahead of where the CDR3 ends, so the germline J gene completes it.

The material sequenced was blood buffy coat. The origin of this receptor is a woman aged 18 to 75 with a cervical HPV16 infection that either progressed to CIN3+ or cleared (not recorded which). V and J are TRBV20-1 and TRBJ2-7, with 9 bases identical to TRBD1. CDR3 loop: CSATFGQGTYEQYF. The DNA read from the CDR3 is TGCAGTGCTACGTTCGGACAGGGGACCTACGAG.